These 23 T cell receptor beta chains originate from one sample sequenced in a study of beta chain features in type 1 diabetes. What was sequenced were expressed TCRB transcripts, since all of the isolated RNA had been reverse transcribed. The repertoire was sequenced with immunoSEQ multiplex PCR; TCRdb's copy has only in-frame clones and lacks some. The data hold 600,000 to 700,000 clones, with approximately 13% observed a single time. Overall study findings and caveats: Shorter TCRB CDR3s, moderately but significantly so, marked every one of the four CD4+ subsets in Type 1 diabetes patients.

Their specific antigens are unknown. Sequencing was carried out using naive CD4+ T cells from blood. The receptor source for this set is a young man with type 1 diabetes.

The sample holds a few counts of this clone. CDR3 loop: CASSRRAVGNTEAFF. The CDR3, as DNA: TGTGCCAGCAGCCGAAGGGCAGTCGGGAACACTGAAGCTTTCTTT. The V gene is TRBV2, the J gene TRBJ1-1; the D is unclear. Per the germline V gene, CDR1 is SNHLY and CDR2 is FYNNEI. Deletions cut 6 bases from V and 1 base from J, with 15 bases between. The CDR3 is made up of 15 amino acids.

This clone turned up a few times. This chain joins TRBV7-2 and TRBJ2-7; D is unresolved. The CDR3 runs to 12 residues. The V end lost 6 bases, the J end lost 6 bases, and 12 bases lay between the germline ends. Germline V gene data show CDR1 as SGHTA and CDR2 as FQGNSA. DNA for the CDR3: TGTGCCAGCAGACCTACTTCGGGCGAGCAGTACTTC. It codes for CASRPTSGEQYF.

This clone has just a few counts. V is TRBV6-6 and J is TRBJ2-7; 7 bases map to TRBD1. Germline V gene lookup returns CDR1 MNHNY and CDR2 SVGAGI (reference sequence). The CDR3 totals 14 residues. J lost 0 bases, V lost 9 bases, and 8 bases had no gene match. The CDR3 coding sequence is TGTGCCAGTACCGGGACAGAAAGCTCCTACGAGCAGTACTTC. It codes for CASTGTESSYEQYF.

This clone was seen a few times. The chain employs TRBV7-3 and TRBJ2-1; 7 bases fit TRBD2. CDR3 length: 15 amino acids. Germline V gene data show CDR1 as SGHTA and CDR2 as FQGTGA. With 4 bases clipped from V and 2 bases from J, the junction kept 5 bases outside the gene matches. The CDR3 is CASSSSGETYNEQFF. Written as DNA, the CDR3 is TGTGCCAGCAGCTCTAGCGGTGAAACCTACAATGAGCAGTTCTTC.

This clone was picked up a small number of times. Distinct nucleotide sequences in the sample also encode this CDR3. The chain uses TRBV18 and TRBJ2-7; perhaps TRBD1 as D (6 bases). Between the trimmed V and J ends, which lost 3 bases and 1 base, there was a span of 7 bases. CDR3 length equals 13 residues. Per the germline V gene, CDR1 is KGHSH and CDR2 is LQKENI. The CDR3 sequence is CASSPGQSYEQYF. The CDR3 coding sequence is TGTGCCAGCTCACCCGGACAGTCCTACGAGCAGTACTTC.

In its sample, this clone was seen a few times. V gene TRBV7-2 combines with J gene TRBJ2-7; D may be TRBD1 or TRBD2 (5 bases each). This CDR3 has 12 residues. The germline V gene has CDR1 SGHTA and CDR2 FQGNSA. The V end lost 6 bases, the J end lost 13 bases, and 19 bases lay between the germline ends. CDR3 coding DNA: TGTGCCAGCAGGGGATGGGGGACCCTGTTATACTTC. Protein: CASRGWGTLLYF.

As to this clone: The same CDR3 can be traced to other DNA sequences in this sample. CDR3 DNA: TGTGCCAGCAGCTTAGGGTCCCCAGATACGCAGTATTTT. Translated: CASSLGSPDTQYF. The V and J genes are TRBV7-3 and TRBJ2-3; D gene uncertain. The V end was cut by 2 bases, the J end by 4 bases, with 7 bases between. Germline V CDR1 and CDR2: SGHTA, FQGTGA. CDR3 length: 13 residues. Together with reference TRBV7-3 and TRBJ2-3, the CDR3 gives the full variable domain: GAGVSQTPSNKVTEKGKYVELRCDPISGHTALYWYRQSLGQGPEFLIYFQGTGAADDSGLPNDRFFAVRPEGSVSTLKIQRTERGDSAVYLCASSLGSPDTQYFGPGTRLTVL.

The chain joins TRBV14 to TRBJ1-2, with D perhaps TRBD1 (6 bases). Germline V lookup: CDR1 SGHDN, CDR2 FVKESK. There are 17 residues in the CDR3. Deletions cut 1 base from V and 4 bases from J, with 19 bases between. The CDR3 is CASSQGLTGFGGYGYTF. In DNA, the CDR3 is TGTGCCAGCAGCCAAGGGTTGACAGGCTTCGGGGGCTATGGCTACACCTTC.

This clone was detected only a few times. This chain connects TRBV30 to TRBJ1-2; no firm D call. With 3 bases removed from V and 3 bases from J, the gap between germline ends came to 11 bases. CDR1 and CDR2 (germline): GTSNPN, SVGIG (reference sequence). CDR3 length: 13 residues. DNA for the CDR3: TGTGCCTGGAGGAAAAATGGATACTATGGCTACACCTTC. Translated: CAWRKNGYYGYTF.

The CDR3 spells CASSPRLAGGLSYNEQFF. DNA for the CDR3: TGCGCCAGCAGCCCCCGGCTAGCGGGGGGGCTAAGCTACAATGAGCAGTTCTTC. The gene calls are TRBV4-3 and TRBJ2-1; TRBD2 agrees at 12 bases. Trimming at V came to 4 bases and at J to 3 bases, leaving 10 bases not matched to a gene. The CDR3 runs to 18 residues. Germline CDR1 LGHNA, CDR2 YSLEER.

This clone was found a few times. The chain combines TRBV7-9 with TRBJ2-7, with no clear D. Germline V gene data show CDR1 as SEHNR and CDR2 as FQNEAQ (reference sequence). Trimming took off 5 bases at V and 3 bases at J, with 11 bases between the two ends. This CDR3 is 13 amino acids long. CDR3 nucleotides: TGTGCCAGCAGCCCAACGAATTACTACGAGCAGTACTTC. Amino acids: CASSPTNYYEQYF. Supplemented by reference TRBV7-9 and TRBJ2-7, the full variable domain reads DTGVSQNPRHKITKRGQNVTFRCDPISEHNRLYWYRQTLGQGPEFLTYFQNEAQLEKSRLLSDRFSAERPKGSFSTLEIQRTEQGDSAMYLCASSPTNYYEQYFGPGTRLTVT.

The CDR3 loop reads CASSPPGLSQPQHF. The CDR3 DNA is TGTGCCAGCAGTCCTCCAGGGCTGAGCCAGCCCCAGCATTTT. The V gene is TRBV6-5, the J gene TRBJ1-5; perhaps TRBD1 as D (5 bases). There are 14 residues in the CDR3. The germline CDR1 and CDR2 sequences are MNHEY and SVGAGI. Trimming cost V 5 bases and J 7 bases, with 15 bases left between them.

The chain combines TRBV12-5 with TRBJ2-5; tentatively, D is TRBD1 (5 bases). CDR1 and CDR2 (germline): LGHNT, FRNRAP. This CDR3 is 16 amino acids long. V lost 1 base to trimming and J lost 5 bases, with 17 bases between them. DNA for the CDR3: TGTGCTAGTGGTTTGGCCACCGCCTCAGGGTCGGAGACCCAGTACTTC. This encodes CASGLATASGSETQYF.

There are a few counts of this clone. This sequence joins TRBV7-2 and TRBJ2-4; maybe TRBD1 (7 bases). V lost 2 bases and J lost 6, with 14 bases in between. Germline loops: CDR1 SGHTA, CDR2 FQGNSA. This CDR3 has 15 amino acids. CDR3 amino acids: CASSLSRQGGNIQYF. The CDR3 nucleotides are TGTGCCAGCAGCTTAAGCCGACAGGGAGGAAACATTCAGTACTTC. Based on the CDR3 plus reference TRBV7-2 and TRBJ2-4, the full variable domain is GAGVSQSPSNKVTEKGKDVELRCDPISGHTALYWYRQSLGQGLEFLIYFQGNSAPDKSGLPSDRFSAERTGGSVSTLTIQRTQQEDSAVYLCASSLSRQGGNIQYFGAGTRLSVL.

Only a few counts were recorded for this clone. V and J are TRBV5-6 and TRBJ2-3, with no clear D. The germline V gene has CDR1 SGHDT and CDR2 YYEEEE. The V gene lost 8 bases and the J gene lost 4 bases, with 14 bases spanning the gap. This CDR3 is built from 13 residues. The CDR3 loop is CASLNGYADTQYF. The CDR3 bases are TGTGCCAGTCTAAACGGGTACGCAGATACGCAGTATTTT. Looking up the rest from reference TRBV5-6 and TRBJ2-3 gives the full variable domain: DAGVTQSPTHLIKTRGQQVTLRCSPKSGHDTVSWYQQALGQGPQFIFQYYEEEERQRGNFPDRFSGHQFPNYSSELNVNALLLGDSALYLCASLNGYADTQYFGPGTRLTVL.

The chain uses TRBV30 and TRBJ1-4; D is ambiguous. Germline V gives CDR1 GTSNPN, CDR2 SVGIG (reference sequence). CDR3 size: 11 residues. V was pared by 0 bases and J by 8 bases, with 4 bases between. CDR3 coding DNA: TGTGCCTGGAGTGTCAGGGAAAAACTGTTTTTT. It is translated as CAWSVREKLFF.

A few counts support this clone. The V and J genes are TRBV5-1 and TRBJ2-1, with 7 bases identical to TRBD1. V shed 3 bases, J shed 0 bases, and the junction held 3 bases outside the gene matches. The germline V gene has CDR1 SGHRS and CDR2 YFSETQ. CDR3 length: 15 residues. In DNA form, the CDR3 reads TGCGCCAGCAGCTGGGCAGGGGGCTCCTACAATGAGCAGTTCTTC. Translating it yields CASSWAGGSYNEQFF.

This clone has a handful of counts. The V gene is TRBV6-1, the J gene TRBJ2-6, with D possibly TRBD1 on 6 matching bases. Germline CDR1 reads MNHNS; CDR2 reads SASEGT. With 3 bases removed from V and 0 bases from J, the gap between germline ends came to 15 bases. This CDR3 is 18 amino acids long. CDR3 in amino acids: CASSDYLGQGSGANVLTF. CDR3 in DNA: TGTGCCAGCAGTGATTACCTGGGACAAGGCTCTGGGGCCAACGTCCTGACTTTC.

The rearrangement uses TRBV5-1 and TRBJ1-5; weak D call: TRBD1 (5 bases). CDR1 SGHRS and CDR2 YFSETQ come from the germline V gene. There are 15 residues in the CDR3. Deletions cut 2 bases from V and 0 bases from J, with 9 bases between. The CDR3 protein is CASSLTGYSNQPQHF. In nucleotides, the CDR3 is TGCGCCAGCAGCTTAACAGGATATAGCAATCAGCCCCAGCATTTT.

This clone showed up just a few times. J is TRBJ1-2 and V is TRBV7-2; no firm D call. Between the trimmed V and J ends, which lost 1 base and 8 bases, there was a span of 11 bases. The germline CDR1 and CDR2 sequences are SGHTA and FQGNSA. The length of the CDR3 is 13 residues. The CDR3 region has the DNA TGTGCCAGCAGCTTAGAGGCTGCGGGAGGCTACACCTTC. Amino acid sequence: CASSLEAAGGYTF.

The rearrangement links TRBV19 to TRBJ2-7; 8 nucleotides align to TRBD1. The CDR3 covers 14 residues. The V segment lost 3 bases and the J segment 5 bases; nucleotides outside the gene matches: 6. Germline-derived CDR1 and CDR2 are LNHDA and SQIVND (reference sequence). The CDR3 spells CASSIKDRDHEQYF. CDR3 coding DNA: TGTGCCAGTAGTATTAAGGACAGGGACCACGAGCAGTACTTC. The full variable domain, rest sourced from reference TRBV19 and TRBJ2-7, is DGGITQSPKYLFRKEGQNVTLSCEQNLNHDAMYWYRQDPGQGLRLIYYSQIVNDFQKGDIAEGYSVSREKKESFPLTVTSAQKNPTAFYLCASSIKDRDHEQYFGPGTRLTVT.

A word on this clone: Distinct nucleotide sequences in the sample also encode this CDR3. This chain joins TRBV18 and TRBJ2-1; 8 bases map to TRBD1. The CDR3 extends over 15 amino acids. Germline lookup yields CDR1 KGHSH and CDR2 LQKENI. Unmatched junction bases numbered 5, after V lost 3 bases and J lost 4 bases. This CDR3 is CASSPGQGSYNEQFF. CDR3 coding DNA: TGTGCCAGCTCACCTGGACAGGGAAGTTACAATGAGCAGTTCTTC.

In this sample, this clone turned up a few times. J is TRBJ1-3 and V is TRBV5-1; TRBD1 agrees at 11 bases. The V gene end was trimmed by 4 bases and the J gene end by 4 bases; junction bases not matched to a gene: 7. The germline gives CDR1 SGHRS, CDR2 YFSETQ. CDR3 length: 16 amino acids. This CDR3 reads CASSGGQGASGNTIYF. CDR3 DNA sequence: TGCGCCAGCAGCGGTGGACAGGGGGCATCAGGAAACACCATATATTTT.